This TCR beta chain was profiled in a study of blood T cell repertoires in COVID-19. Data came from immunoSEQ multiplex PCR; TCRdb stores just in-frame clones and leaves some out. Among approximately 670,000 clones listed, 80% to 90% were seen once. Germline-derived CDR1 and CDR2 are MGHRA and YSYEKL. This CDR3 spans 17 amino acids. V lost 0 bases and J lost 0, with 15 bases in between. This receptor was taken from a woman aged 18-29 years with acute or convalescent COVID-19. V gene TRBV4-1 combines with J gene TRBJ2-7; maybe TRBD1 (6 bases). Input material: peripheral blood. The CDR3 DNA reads TGCGCCAGCAGCCAAGAACCCCCCGGACAGCACTCCTACGAGCAGTACTTC. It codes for CASSQEPPGQHSYEQYF.